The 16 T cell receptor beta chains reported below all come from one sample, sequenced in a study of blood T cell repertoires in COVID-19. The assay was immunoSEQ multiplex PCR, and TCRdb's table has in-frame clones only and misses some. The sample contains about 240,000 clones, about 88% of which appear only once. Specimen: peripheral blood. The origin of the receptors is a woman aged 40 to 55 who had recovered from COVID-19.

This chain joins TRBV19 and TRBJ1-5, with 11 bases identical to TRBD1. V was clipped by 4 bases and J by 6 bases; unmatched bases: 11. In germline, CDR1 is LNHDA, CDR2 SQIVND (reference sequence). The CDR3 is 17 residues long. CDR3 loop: CASSTGQGAIWGQPQHF. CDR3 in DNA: TGTGCCAGTAGTACCGGACAGGGGGCGATTTGGGGTCAGCCCCAGCATTTT.

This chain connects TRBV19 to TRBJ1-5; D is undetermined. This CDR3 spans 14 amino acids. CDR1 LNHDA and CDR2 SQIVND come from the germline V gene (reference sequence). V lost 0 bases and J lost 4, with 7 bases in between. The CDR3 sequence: CASSIETRNQPQHF. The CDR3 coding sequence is TGTGCCAGTAGTATAGAGACGAGGAATCAGCCCCAGCATTTT.

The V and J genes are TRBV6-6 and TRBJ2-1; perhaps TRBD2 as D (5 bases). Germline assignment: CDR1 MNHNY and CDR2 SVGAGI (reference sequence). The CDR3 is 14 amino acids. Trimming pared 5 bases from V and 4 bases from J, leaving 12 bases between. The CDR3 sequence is CASSRSAAYNEQFF. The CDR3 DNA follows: TGTGCCAGCAGTCGATCAGCGGCTTACAATGAGCAGTTCTTC.

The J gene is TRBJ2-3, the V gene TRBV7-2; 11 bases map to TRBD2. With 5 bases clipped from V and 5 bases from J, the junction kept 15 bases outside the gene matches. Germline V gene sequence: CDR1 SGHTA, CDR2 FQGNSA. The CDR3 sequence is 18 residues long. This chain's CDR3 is CASSTRRLAGGRGDTQYF. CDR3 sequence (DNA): TGTGCCAGCAGCACCCGGCGGCTAGCGGGAGGTCGCGGAGATACGCAGTATTTT.

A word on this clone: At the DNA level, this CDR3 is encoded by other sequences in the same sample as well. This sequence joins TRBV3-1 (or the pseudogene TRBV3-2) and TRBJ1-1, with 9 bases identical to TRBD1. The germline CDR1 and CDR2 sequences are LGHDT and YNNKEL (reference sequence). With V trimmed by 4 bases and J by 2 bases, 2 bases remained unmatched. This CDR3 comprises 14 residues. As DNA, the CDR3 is TGTGCCAGCAGCCGGACAGGGGTAAACACTGAAGCTTTCTTT. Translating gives CASSRTGVNTEAFF.

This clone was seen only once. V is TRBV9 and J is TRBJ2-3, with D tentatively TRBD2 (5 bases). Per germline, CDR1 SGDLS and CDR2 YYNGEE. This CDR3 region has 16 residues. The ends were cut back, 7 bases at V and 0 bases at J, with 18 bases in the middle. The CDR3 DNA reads TGTGCCAGCTCCCCTGCGGGCCCGACTAGCACAGATACGCAGTATTTT. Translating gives CASSPAGPTSTDTQYF.

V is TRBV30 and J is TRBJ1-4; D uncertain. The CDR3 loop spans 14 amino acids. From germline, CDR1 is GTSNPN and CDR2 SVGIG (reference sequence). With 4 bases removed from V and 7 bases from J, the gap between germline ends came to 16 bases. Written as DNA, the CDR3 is TGTGCCTGGACCCGGGTTGGACTCCTTGAAAAACTGTTTTTT. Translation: CAWTRVGLLEKLFF.

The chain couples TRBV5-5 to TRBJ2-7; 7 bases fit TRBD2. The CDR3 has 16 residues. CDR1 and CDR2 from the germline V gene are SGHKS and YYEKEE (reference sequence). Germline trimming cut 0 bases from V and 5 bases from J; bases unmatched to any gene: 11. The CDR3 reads CASSLGGAGVVHEQYF. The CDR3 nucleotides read TGTGCCAGCAGCTTGGGCGGGGCGGGAGTAGTTCACGAGCAGTACTTC.

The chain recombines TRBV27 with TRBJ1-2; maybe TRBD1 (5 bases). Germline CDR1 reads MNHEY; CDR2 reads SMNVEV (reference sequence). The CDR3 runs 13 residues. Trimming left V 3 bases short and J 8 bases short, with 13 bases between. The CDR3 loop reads CASSFVGTIGYTF. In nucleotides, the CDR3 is TGTGCCAGCAGTTTCGTCGGGACTATCGGCTACACCTTC.

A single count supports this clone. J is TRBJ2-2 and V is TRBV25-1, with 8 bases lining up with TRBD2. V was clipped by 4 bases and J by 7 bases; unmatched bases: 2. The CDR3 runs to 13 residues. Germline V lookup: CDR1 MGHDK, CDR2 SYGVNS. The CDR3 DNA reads TGTGCCAGCAGTGCCGCGGGGGGCGGGGAGCTGTTTTTT. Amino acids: CASSAAGGGELFF.

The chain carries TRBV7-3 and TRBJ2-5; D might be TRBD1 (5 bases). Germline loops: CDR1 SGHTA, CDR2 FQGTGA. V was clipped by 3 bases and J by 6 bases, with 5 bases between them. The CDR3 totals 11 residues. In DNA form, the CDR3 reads TGTGCCAGCAGCTTGGGGCAGACCCAGTACTTC. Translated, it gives CASSLGQTQYF.

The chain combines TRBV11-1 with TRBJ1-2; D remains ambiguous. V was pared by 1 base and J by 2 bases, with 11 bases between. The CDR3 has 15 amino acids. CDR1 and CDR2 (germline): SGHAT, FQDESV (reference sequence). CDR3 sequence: CASSLDSRNNYGYTF. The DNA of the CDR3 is TGTGCCAGCAGCTTAGACTCCCGAAACAACTATGGCTACACCTTC.

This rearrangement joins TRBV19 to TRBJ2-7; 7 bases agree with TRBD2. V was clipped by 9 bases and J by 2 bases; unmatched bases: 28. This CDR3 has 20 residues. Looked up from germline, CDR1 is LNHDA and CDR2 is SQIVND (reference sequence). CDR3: CASHPIWVLVWDYGPYEQYV. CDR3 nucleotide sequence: TGTGCCAGCCACCCCATATGGGTTCTTGTATGGGACTATGGGCCCTACGAGCAGTACGTC.

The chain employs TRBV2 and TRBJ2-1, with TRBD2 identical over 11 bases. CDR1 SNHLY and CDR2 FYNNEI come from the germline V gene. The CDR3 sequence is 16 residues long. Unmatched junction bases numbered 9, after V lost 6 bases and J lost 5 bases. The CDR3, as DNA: TGTGCCAGCAGGCCAAATAGCGGGAGGGGCCACAATGAGCAGTTCTTC. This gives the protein CASRPNSGRGHNEQFF. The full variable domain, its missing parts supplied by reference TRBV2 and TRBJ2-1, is EPEVTQTPSHQVTQMGQEVILRCVPISNHLYFYWYRQILGQKVEFLVSFYNNEISEKSEIFDDQFSVERPDGSNFTLKIRSTKLEDSAMYFCASRPNSGRGHNEQFFGPGTRLTVL.

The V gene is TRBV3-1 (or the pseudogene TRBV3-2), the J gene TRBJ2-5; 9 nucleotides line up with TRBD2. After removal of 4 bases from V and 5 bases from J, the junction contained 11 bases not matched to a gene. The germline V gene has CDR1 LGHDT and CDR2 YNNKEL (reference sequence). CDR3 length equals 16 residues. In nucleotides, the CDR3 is TGTGCCAGCAGCCCCCGGGGAGCGGGAGGTGGTGAGACCCAGTACTTC. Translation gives CASSPRGAGGGETQYF.

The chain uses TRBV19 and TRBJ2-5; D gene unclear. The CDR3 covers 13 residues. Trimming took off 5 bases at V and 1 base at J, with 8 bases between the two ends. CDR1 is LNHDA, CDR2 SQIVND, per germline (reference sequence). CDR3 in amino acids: CASSLYGQETQYF. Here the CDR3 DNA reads TGTGCCAGTAGTTTGTACGGCCAAGAGACCCAGTACTTC. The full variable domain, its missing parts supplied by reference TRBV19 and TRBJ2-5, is DGGITQSPKYLFRKEGQNVTLSCEQNLNHDAMYWYRQDPGQGLRLIYYSQIVNDFQKGDIAEGYSVSREKKESFPLTVTSAQKNPTAFYLCASSLYGQETQYFGPGTRLLVL.